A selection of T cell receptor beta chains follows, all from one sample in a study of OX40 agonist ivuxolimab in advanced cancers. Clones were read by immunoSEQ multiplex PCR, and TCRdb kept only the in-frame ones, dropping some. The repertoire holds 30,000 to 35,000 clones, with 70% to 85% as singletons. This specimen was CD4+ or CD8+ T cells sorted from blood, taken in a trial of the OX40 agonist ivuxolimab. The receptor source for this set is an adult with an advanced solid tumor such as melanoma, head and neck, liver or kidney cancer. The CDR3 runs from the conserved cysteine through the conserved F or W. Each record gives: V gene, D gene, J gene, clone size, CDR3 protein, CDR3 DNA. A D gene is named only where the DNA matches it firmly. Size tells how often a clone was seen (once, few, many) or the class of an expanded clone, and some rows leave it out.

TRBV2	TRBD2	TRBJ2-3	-	CASSEAALTSGSTDTQYF	TGTGCCAGCAGTGAAGCGGCCCTAACTAGCGGGAGCACAGATACGCAGTATTTT
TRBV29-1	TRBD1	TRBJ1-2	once	CSVPGTAGLGYTF	TGCAGCGTTCCCGGGACAGCTGGATTGGGCTACACCTTC
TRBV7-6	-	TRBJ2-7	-	CASTPGGGTYEQYF	TGTGCCAGCACCCCTGGAGGCGGTACCTACGAGCAGTACTTC
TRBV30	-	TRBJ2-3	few	CAWGLDTQYF	TGTGCCTGGGGGTTGGATACGCAGTATTTT
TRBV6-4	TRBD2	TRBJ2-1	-	CASKPTSGTYNEQFF	TGTGCCAGCAAACCTACTAGCGGGACCTACAATGAGCAGTTCTTC
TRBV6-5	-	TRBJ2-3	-	CASSFRTGTDTQYF	TGTGCCAGCAGCTTCCGGACGGGAACAGATACGCAGTATTTT
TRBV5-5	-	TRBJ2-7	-	CASSQIPGYRRNYEQYF	TGTGCCAGCAGCCAAATTCCGGGATATAGGAGAAACTACGAGCAGTACTTC
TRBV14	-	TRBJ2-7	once	CASSQLERARGEQYF	TGTGCCAGCAGCCAATTAGAAAGGGCTCGCGGCGAGCAGTACTTC
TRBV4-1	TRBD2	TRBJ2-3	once	CASSHLRRLAENTDTQYF	TGCGCCAGCTCCCACTTGAGGCGGCTAGCGGAGAACACAGATACGCAGTATTTT
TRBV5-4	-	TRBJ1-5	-	CASSLGGTLSNQPQHF	TGTGCCAGCAGCTTGGGGGGGACACTTAGCAATCAGCCCCAGCATTTT
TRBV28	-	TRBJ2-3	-	CASSSGSWRTQYF	TGTGCCAGCAGTTCAGGGAGCTGGCGTACGCAGTATTTT
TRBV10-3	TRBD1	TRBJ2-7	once	CASSRTGSEQYF	TGTGCCAGCAGCCGGACAGGGTCCGAGCAGTACTTC
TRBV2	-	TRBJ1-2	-	CASRKNYGYTF	TGTGCCAGCAGGAAGAACTATGGCTACACCTTC
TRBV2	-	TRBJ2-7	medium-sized	CASSESAAPEHEQYF	TGTGCCAGCAGTGAATCTGCGGCGCCAGAGCACGAGCAGTACTTC
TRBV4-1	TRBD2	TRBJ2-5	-	CASSQLLAGGQETQYF	TGCGCCAGCAGCCAGCTACTAGCGGGGGGCCAAGAGACCCAGTACTTC
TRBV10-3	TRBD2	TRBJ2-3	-	CAISPSGRDDTQYF	TGTGCCATCTCTCCGAGCGGGAGGGATGATACGCAGTATTTT
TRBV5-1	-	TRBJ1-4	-	CASSPQGQLNEKLFF	TGCGCCAGCAGCCCCCAGGGCCAGCTTAATGAAAAACTGTTTTTT
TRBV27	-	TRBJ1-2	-	CASSFGGDYGYTF	TGTGCCAGCAGTTTCGGTGGAGACTATGGCTACACCTTC
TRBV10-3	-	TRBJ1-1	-	CASSYGRGGTVNTEAFF	TGTGCCAGCAGTTACGGGAGGGGGGGGACCGTGAACACTGAAGCTTTCTTT
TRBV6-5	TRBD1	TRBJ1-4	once	CASSYQPGTGYEKLFF	TGTGCCAGCAGTTACCAACCCGGGACAGGGTATGAAAAACTGTTTTTT
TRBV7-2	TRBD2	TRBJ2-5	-	CASSLDLAVGTQYF	TGTGCCAGCAGCTTAGATCTAGCGGTGGGGACCCAGTACTTC
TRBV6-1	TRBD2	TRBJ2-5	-	CASSEASSGGTQYF	TGTGCCAGCAGTGAAGCTTCTAGCGGAGGGACCCAGTACTTC
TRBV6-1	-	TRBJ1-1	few	CASSEAGGRPHTEAFF	TGTGCCAGCAGTGAAGCCGGGGGACGCCCGCACACTGAAGCTTTCTTT
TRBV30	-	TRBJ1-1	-	CAWYNLGSTEAFF	TGTGCCTGGTACAACTTGGGGTCCACTGAAGCTTTCTTT
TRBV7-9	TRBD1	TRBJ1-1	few	CASSLGQGTEAFF	TGTGCCAGCAGTCTTGGACAGGGGACTGAAGCTTTCTTT
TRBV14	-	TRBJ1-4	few	CASSRGTNEKLFF	TGTGCCAGCAGTCGGGGTACTAATGAAAAACTGTTTTTT
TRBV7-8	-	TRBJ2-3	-	CASSLGLASDTQYF	TGTGCCAGCAGCTTAGGTCTAGCATCGGATACGCAGTATTTT
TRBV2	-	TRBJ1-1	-	CAIIGLNTEAFF	TGTGCCATCATCGGGTTGAACACTGAAGCTTTCTTT
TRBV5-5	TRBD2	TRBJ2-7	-	CASSPLRGQRLAGSYEQYF	TGTGCCAGCAGTCCTCTACGGGGACAGAGACTAGCGGGTTCCTACGAGCAGTACTTC
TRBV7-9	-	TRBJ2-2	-	CASSSGSTTTGELFF	TGTGCCAGCAGCTCGGGGAGTACAACCACCGGGGAGCTGTTTTTT
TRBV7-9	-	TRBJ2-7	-	CASSLDPRKNSYEQYF	TGTGCCAGCAGCTTAGATCCCAGGAAAAACTCCTACGAGCAGTACTTC
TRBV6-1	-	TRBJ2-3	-	CASSEVRGSDTQYF	TGTGCCAGCAGTGAAGTTAGGGGCTCAGATACGCAGTATTTT
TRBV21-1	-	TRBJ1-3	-	CASSSRGGHGRTIYF	TGTGCCAGCAGCAGTAGGGGGGGCCACGGACGGACCATATATTTT
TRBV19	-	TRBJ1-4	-	CASSWGATNEKLFF	TGTGCCAGTAGTTGGGGTGCAACTAATGAAAAACTGTTTTTT
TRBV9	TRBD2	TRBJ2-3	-	CASSARAGEGDTQYF	TGTGCCAGCAGCGCGCGAGCCGGGGAGGGGGATACGCAGTATTTT
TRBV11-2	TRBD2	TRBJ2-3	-	CASSQGLAGGTDTQYF	TGTGCCAGCAGCCAGGGACTAGCGGGGGGCACAGATACGCAGTATTTT
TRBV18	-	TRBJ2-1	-	CASSPGKGSYNEQFF	TGTGCCAGCTCCCCAGGGAAGGGTTCCTACAATGAGCAGTTCTTC
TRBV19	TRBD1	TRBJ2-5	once	CASSFRTGARQETQYF	TGTGCCAGTAGTTTCCGGACAGGGGCCCGGCAAGAGACCCAGTACTTC
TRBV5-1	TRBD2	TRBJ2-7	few	CASTLSSGAGGPSYEQYF	TGCGCCAGCACTCTCTCATCAGGGGCGGGGGGCCCCTCCTACGAGCAGTACTTC
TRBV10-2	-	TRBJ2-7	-	CASSELGYRTVNF	TGCGCCAGCAGTGAGTTGGGCTACCGGACGGTGAACTTC
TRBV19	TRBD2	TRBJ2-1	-	CASRGTSGTNEQFF	TGTGCCAGTAGGGGGACTAGCGGGACCAATGAGCAGTTCTTC
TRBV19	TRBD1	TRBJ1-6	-	CATQTGGRSSPLHF	TGTGCCACCCAGACAGGGGGTCGCTCTTCACCCCTCCACTTT
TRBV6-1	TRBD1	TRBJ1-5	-	CASSEQQGEQPQHF	TGTGCCAGCAGTGAACAACAGGGGGAGCAGCCCCAGCATTTT
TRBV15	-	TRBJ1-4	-	CATSRSGRVEEKLFF	TGTGCCACCAGCAGGTCCGGGCGGGTTGAAGAAAAACTGTTTTTT